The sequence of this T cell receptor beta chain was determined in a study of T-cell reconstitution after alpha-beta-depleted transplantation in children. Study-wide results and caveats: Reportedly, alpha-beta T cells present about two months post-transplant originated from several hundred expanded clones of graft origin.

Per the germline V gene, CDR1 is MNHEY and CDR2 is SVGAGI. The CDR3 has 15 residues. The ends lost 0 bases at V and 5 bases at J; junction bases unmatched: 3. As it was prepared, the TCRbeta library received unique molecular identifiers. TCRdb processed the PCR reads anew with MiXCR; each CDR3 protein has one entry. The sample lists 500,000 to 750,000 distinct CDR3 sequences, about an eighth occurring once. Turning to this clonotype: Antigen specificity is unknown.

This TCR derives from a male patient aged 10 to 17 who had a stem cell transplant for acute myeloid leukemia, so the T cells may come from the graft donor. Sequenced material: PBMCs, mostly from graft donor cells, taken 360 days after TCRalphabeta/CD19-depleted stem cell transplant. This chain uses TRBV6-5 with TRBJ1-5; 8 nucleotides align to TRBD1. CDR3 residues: CASSYSRGRDQPQHF. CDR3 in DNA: TGTGCCAGCAGTTACTCCAGGGGGCGCGATCAGCCCCAGCATTTT.